This entry lists 30 T cell receptor beta chains sequenced from one sample in a study of T cell repertoires in cytomegalovirus infection. Each CDR3 protein gets one entry after TCRdb re-called the reads with MiXCR. The table has around 550,000 distinct CDR3 sequences, 26% seen once. The sequencing input was PBMCs. These receptors were obtained from a human donor in good health (CMV status not recorded). Some clones in this sample may be carry-over from other donors' samples.

This clonotype was picked up many times. This sequence joins TRBV7-2 and TRBJ2-1, with 15 positions matching TRBD2. V was clipped by 4 bases and J by 7 bases; unmatched bases: 11. CDR1 is SGHTA, CDR2 FQGNSA, per germline. This CDR3 has 18 amino acids. Here the CDR3 reads CASSSTGLAGGGGNEQFF. CDR3 sequence (DNA): TGTGCCAGCAGCTCTACTGGACTAGCGGGAGGGGGGGGAAATGAGCAGTTCTTC.

V and J are TRBV11-3 and TRBJ1-2; D remains unclear. CDR3 length: 15 amino acids. Germline CDR1 is SGHNT and CDR2 is YENEEA. Trimming took 1 base from V and 2 from J, leaving 11 bases between them. The CDR3 here is CASSLGGDLNYGYTF. The CDR3 nucleotides are TGTGCCAGCAGCTTAGGAGGAGACCTCAACTATGGCTACACCTTC.

This clonotype has just a few counts. This chain uses TRBV6-5 with TRBJ1-1; tentatively, D is TRBD1 (5 bases). This CDR3 has 14 residues. V was shortened by 11 bases and J by 1 base, with 17 bases between the two germline ends. Germline V gives CDR1 MNHEY, CDR2 SVGAGI. The CDR3 region has the DNA TGTGCCGTACACGGGGGTTCGGGGAACACTGAAGCTTTCTTT. It specifies CAVHGGSGNTEAFF.

This clonotype was detected ten times or more. J is TRBJ2-5 and V is TRBV7-2; D is ambiguous. The germline gives CDR1 SGHTA, CDR2 FQGNSA. V gave up 1 base and J gave up 1 base, with 10 bases separating them. The CDR3 sequence is 15 residues long. CDR3 in DNA: TGTGCCAGCAGCTTAGTGCCAGGCATCCAAGAGACCCAGTACTTC. Translating gives CASSLVPGIQETQYF.

The CDR3 DNA follows: TGCAGTGCTAGAGATGCCCTGAACACTGAAGCTTTCTTT. Amino acid sequence: CSARDALNTEAFF. The chain has TRBV20-1 and TRBJ1-1; D is unresolved. The CDR3 is 13 residues long. V was trimmed by 0 bases and J by 0 bases, leaving 5 bases between them. CDR1 and CDR2 from the germline V gene are DFQATT and SNEGSKA (reference sequence).

Only a few counts were recorded for this clonotype. This chain links TRBV4-3 with TRBJ2-1; the match to TRBD2 covers 13 bases. J gave up 0 bases and V 4 bases, and 6 bases lay outside the gene matches. The germline V gene has CDR1 LGHNA and CDR2 YSLEER. The CDR3 is 18 amino acids. This chain's CDR3 is CASSPGTSGESSYNEQFF. The CDR3, as DNA: TGCGCCAGCAGCCCCGGGACTAGCGGGGAGAGCTCCTACAATGAGCAGTTCTTC.

The sample holds a few counts of this clonotype. The J gene is TRBJ1-2, the V gene TRBV27; 9 bases agree with TRBD1. Germline V CDR1 and CDR2: MNHEY, SMNVEV (reference sequence). CDR3 length equals 13 residues. V dropped 5 bases and J dropped 7; count of bases not matched to a gene: 5. The CDR3 sequence is CASSPGTGIGYTF. Written as DNA, the CDR3 is TGTGCCAGCAGTCCCGGGACAGGGATTGGCTACACCTTC.

The V call is TRBV11-1, the J call TRBJ2-1, with 8 bases lining up with TRBD2. This CDR3 comprises 15 residues. Trimming cost V 5 bases and J 6 bases; bases outside gene matches: 9. CDR1 SGHAT and CDR2 FQDESV come from the germline V gene (reference sequence). Here the CDR3 DNA reads TGTGCCAGCAGCCGCCTGGGACTAGACGGCAATGAGCAGTTCTTC. This translates into CASSRLGLDGNEQFF.

As to this clonotype: A much larger clone differs by one base, so this may be a read error. CDR3 in amino acids: CASRTNTDTQYF. CDR3 DNA sequence: TGTGCCAGCAGAACAAACACAGATACGCAGTATTTT. The chain employs TRBV6-2 or TRBV6-3 and TRBJ2-3; D remains unclear. The V gene's germline CDR1 is MNHEY and CDR2 SVGEGT. Trimming stripped 6 bases from V and 2 bases from J, with 6 bases between. The CDR3 covers 12 residues.

This clonotype was found many times. The V gene is TRBV4-3, the J gene TRBJ1-4; 8 bases are shared with TRBD1. In germline, CDR1 is LGHNA, CDR2 YSLEER. This CDR3 region has 19 residues. With 0 bases clipped from V and 2 bases from J, the junction kept 11 bases outside the gene matches. In nucleotides, the CDR3 is TGCGCCAGCAGCCAAGATCCAGTCGACAGGGGTGCGACTAATGAAAAACTGTTTTTT. It encodes CASSQDPVDRGATNEKLFF.

This clonotype was detected a few times. The V and J genes are TRBV12-3 or TRBV12-4 and TRBJ1-1, with D tentatively TRBD1 (6 bases). The CDR3 contains 17 residues. Trimming cost V 4 bases and J 1 base, with 19 bases left between them. The CDR3 protein is CASSSNNPGHPNTEAFF. The CDR3 DNA follows: TGTGCCAGCAGTTCGAACAACCCGGGACATCCGAACACTGAAGCTTTCTTT.

This clonotype was seen ten or more times. The rearrangement uses TRBV7-2 and TRBJ2-1; the match to TRBD2 covers 9 bases. With V trimmed by 5 bases and J by 5 bases, 10 bases remained unmatched. The CDR3 is made up of 16 amino acids. Per the germline V gene, CDR1 is SGHTA and CDR2 is FQGNSA. The CDR3 here is CASSGGGLAGHNEQFF. The CDR3 DNA is TGTGCCAGCAGCGGGGGGGGGCTAGCGGGGCACAATGAGCAGTTCTTC. Looking up the rest from reference TRBV7-2 and TRBJ2-1 gives the full variable domain: GAGVSQSPSNKVTEKGKDVELRCDPISGHTALYWYRQSLGQGLEFLIYFQGNSAPDKSGLPSDRFSAERTGGSVSTLTIQRTQQEDSAVYLCASSGGGLAGHNEQFFGPGTRLTVL.

In this sample, this clonotype turned up a few times. This sequence joins TRBV6-6 and TRBJ1-6, with 11 bases matching TRBD1. CDR3 length: 14 residues. Looked up from germline, CDR1 is MNHNY and CDR2 is SVGAGI (reference sequence). V lost 6 bases to trimming and J lost 6 bases; unmatched junction nucleotides: 1. The CDR3 reads CASRGTGGNSPLHF. CDR3 in DNA: TGTGCCAGCAGAGGGACAGGGGGTAATTCACCCCTCCACTTT.

This clonotype has just a few counts. The chain links TRBV10-3 to TRBJ1-4; no clear D gene. Germline CDR1 reads ENHRY; CDR2 reads SYGVKD. Trimming removed 3 bases at V and 0 bases at J, with 8 bases between. The CDR3 totals 15 residues. The CDR3 DNA reads as TGTGCCATCAGTGATCGGGTCTCAACTAATGAAAAACTGTTTTTT. Residues: CAISDRVSTNEKLFF.

This chain connects TRBV7-9 to TRBJ2-5, with a weak D call TRBD1 (5 bases). CDR1 is SEHNR, CDR2 FQNEAQ, per germline (reference sequence). The V end was cut by 2 bases, the J end by 3 bases, with 13 bases between. CDR3 length equals 15 residues. The CDR3 is CASSLRQTEKETQYF. The DNA of the CDR3 is TGTGCCAGCAGCTTAAGACAGACCGAAAAAGAGACCCAGTACTTC.

The V and J genes are TRBV14 and TRBJ2-5; the D gene is possibly TRBD2 (6 bases). Germline lookup yields CDR1 SGHDN and CDR2 FVKESK. CDR3 length: 19 amino acids. The V and J ends lost 1 base and 3 bases respectively, with 24 bases between them. CDR3 nucleotide sequence: TGTGCCAGCAGCCAAGGGGTGGGCCGCAGACCGGGACTTAAAGAGACCCAGTACTTC. The encoded protein is CASSQGVGRRPGLKETQYF. The variable domain in full, with the rest retrieved from reference TRBV14 and TRBJ2-5, is EAGVTQFPSHSVIEKGQTVTLRCDPISGHDNLYWYRRVMGKEIKFLLHFVKESKQDESGMPNNRFLAERTGGTYSTLKVQPAELEDSGVYFCASSQGVGRRPGLKETQYFGPGTRLLVL.

This clonotype was counted between two and nine times. CDR3 sequence: CASSLRGQGANTEAFF. CDR3 bases: TGTGCCAGCAGCTTACGGGGACAGGGGGCGAACACTGAAGCTTTCTTT. The chain recombines TRBV6-6 with TRBJ1-1, with 12 nucleotides matching TRBD1. Germline CDR1 reads MNHNY; CDR2 reads SVGAGI (reference sequence). V lost 6 bases, J lost 1 base, and 6 bases stayed unmatched. The CDR3 has 16 residues.

The chain recombines TRBV28 with TRBJ2-3; 8 bases match TRBD2. This CDR3 is built from 16 residues. Germline values: CDR1 MDHEN, CDR2 SYDVKM. The trim removed 5 bases at V and 0 bases at J, leaving 7 bases unmatched. The DNA for the CDR3 is TGTGCCAGCAGTCTTCTTCTAGCGGGTAGCACAGATACGCAGTATTTT. It is translated as CASSLLLAGSTDTQYF.

V gene TRBV4-1 combines with J gene TRBJ2-2; no clear D gene. Trimming left V 2 bases short and J 4 bases short, with 17 bases between. The CDR3 covers 17 residues. Germline CDR1 and CDR2: MGHRA and YSYEKL. The CDR3 here is CASSQLDLVRFTGELFF. CDR3 sequence (DNA): TGCGCCAGCAGCCAACTCGATCTAGTACGGTTCACCGGGGAGCTGTTTTTT.

This clonotype was observed at least ten times. J is TRBJ1-1 and V is TRBV6-2 or TRBV6-3; D perhaps matches TRBD1 (5 bases). The ends were cut back, 0 bases at V and 13 bases at J, with 18 bases in the middle. The CDR3 sequence is 14 residues long. Germline-derived CDR1 and CDR2 are MNHEY and SVGEGT. The CDR3 nucleotides are TGTGCCAGCAGTTACTCGGGGACCCCAGTCCGGGGTTTCTTT. It yields the protein CASSYSGTPVRGFF.

A remark on this clonotype: A read error may account for a junction end that differs from germline. The chain employs TRBV12-3 or TRBV12-4 and TRBJ2-1, with D possibly being TRBD2 (5 bases). The CDR3 covers 14 residues. CDR3 nucleotide sequence: TGTGCCAGCACTGCAGCGGCCTCCCACAATGAGCAGTTCTTC. It translates to CASTAAASHNEQFF.

The gene calls are TRBV4-2 and TRBJ2-1; D may be TRBD1 (5 bases). This CDR3 contains 18 residues. CDR1 and CDR2 from the germline V gene are LGHNA and YNFKEQ. V was clipped by 0 bases and J by 0 bases, with 15 bases between them. This CDR3 reads CASSQDVQQASSYNEQFF. DNA for the CDR3: TGTGCCAGCAGCCAAGATGTGCAACAGGCGAGCTCCTACAATGAGCAGTTCTTC.

This clonotype was picked up a small number of times. This chain connects TRBV27 to TRBJ2-7; TRBD2 agrees at 14 bases. Trimming took 5 bases from V and 5 from J; bases not matched to a gene: 8. The CDR3 contains 16 residues. Per germline, CDR1 MNHEY and CDR2 SMNVEV (reference sequence). In nucleotides, the CDR3 is TGTGCCAGCAGTCTGGCTCCGGGACTAGCGGGAGACGAGCAGTACTTC. Residues: CASSLAPGLAGDEQYF.

This chain connects TRBV6-2 or TRBV6-3 to TRBJ2-5, with 12 bases aligning to TRBD2. V gave up 6 bases and J gave up 7 bases; unmatched junction bases: 9. The CDR3 has 15 amino acids. In germline, CDR1 is MNHEY, CDR2 SVGEGT. The chain's CDR3 is CASRKLAGGHRTQYF. CDR3 bases: TGTGCCAGCAGAAAACTAGCGGGAGGCCATAGGACCCAGTACTTC.

The chain uses TRBV5-3 and TRBJ2-1, with no clear D. TRBV5-3 is known as an ORF, though its function is uncertain. This CDR3 has 13 residues. V was cut by 8 bases and J by 4 bases, with 13 bases left in between. As DNA, the CDR3 is TGTGCCAGCAGCACATACGGATACAATGAGCAGTTCTTC. Encoded protein: CASSTYGYNEQFF.

This clonotype occurred a few times. The gene calls are TRBV24-1 and TRBJ2-1; D remains unclear. CDR3 length equals 14 residues. Germline V gives CDR1 KGHDR, CDR2 SFDVKD. Deletions cut 1 base from V and 9 bases from J, with 12 bases between. The CDR3 DNA follows: TGTGCCACCAGTGATTTCAAGGGCCGCGGTGAGCAGTTCTTC. This gives the protein CATSDFKGRGEQFF.

V gene TRBV4-1 combines with J gene TRBJ1-1; D may be TRBD1 (5 bases). The CDR3 totals 17 residues. Germline lookup yields CDR1 MGHRA and CDR2 YSYEKL. V lost 3 bases and J 0 bases, leaving 17 bases between the germline ends. The CDR3 region has the DNA TGCGCCAGCAGCCAGGCACAGGTTTTATGGATGAACACTGAAGCTTTCTTT. Protein product: CASSQAQVLWMNTEAFF.

V usage is TRBV4-1 and J usage is TRBJ2-5; D call uncertain. There are 15 residues in the CDR3. The germline V gene has CDR1 MGHRA and CDR2 YSYEKL. The ends were cut back, 4 bases at V and 0 bases at J, with 12 bases in the middle. The CDR3 region is CASSPTLKYQETQYF. The CDR3 bases are TGCGCCAGCAGCCCGACACTCAAGTACCAAGAGACCCAGTACTTC.

The chain recombines TRBV6-2 or TRBV6-3 with TRBJ2-3; 9 nucleotides line up with TRBD2. V dropped 4 bases and J dropped 7; count of bases not matched to a gene: 9. Per the germline V gene, CDR1 is MNHEY and CDR2 is SVGEGT. The length of the CDR3 is 15 residues. The CDR3 spells CASSFRSGRLNTQYF. DNA of the CDR3: TGTGCCAGCAGTTTTCGTAGCGGGAGACTAAATACGCAGTATTTT.

The rearrangement uses TRBV5-6 and TRBJ1-5; 12 bases line up with TRBD1. The CDR3 is 14 amino acids. Unmatched junction bases numbered 8, after V lost 5 bases and J lost 11 bases. CDR1 and CDR2 from the germline V gene are SGHDT and YYEEEE. Written as DNA, the CDR3 is TGTGCCAGCAGTGGGACAGGGGGCGATCGGTCCCAGCATTTT. Amino acid sequence: CASSGTGGDRSQHF.